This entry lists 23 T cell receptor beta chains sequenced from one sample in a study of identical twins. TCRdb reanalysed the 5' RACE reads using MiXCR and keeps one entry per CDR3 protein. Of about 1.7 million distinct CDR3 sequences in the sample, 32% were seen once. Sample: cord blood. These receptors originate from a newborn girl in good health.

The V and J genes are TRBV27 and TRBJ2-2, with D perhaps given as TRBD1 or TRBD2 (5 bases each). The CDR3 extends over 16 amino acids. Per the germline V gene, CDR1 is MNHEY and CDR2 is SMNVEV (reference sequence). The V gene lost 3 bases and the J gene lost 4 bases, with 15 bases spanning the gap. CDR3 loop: CASSFGGPTTTGELFF. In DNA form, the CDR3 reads TGTGCCAGCAGTTTTGGGGGACCAACAACCACCGGGGAGCTGTTTTTT.

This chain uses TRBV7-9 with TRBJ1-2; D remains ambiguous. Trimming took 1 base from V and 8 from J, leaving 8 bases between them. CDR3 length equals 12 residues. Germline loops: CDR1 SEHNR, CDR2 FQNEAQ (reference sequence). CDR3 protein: CASSLESDGYTF. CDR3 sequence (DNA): TGTGCCAGCAGCTTAGAATCTGACGGCTACACCTTC.

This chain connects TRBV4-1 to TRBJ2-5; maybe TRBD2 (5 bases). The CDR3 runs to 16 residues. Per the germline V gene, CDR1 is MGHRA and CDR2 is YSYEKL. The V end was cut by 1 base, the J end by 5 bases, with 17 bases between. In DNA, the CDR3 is TGCGCCAGCAGCCAAGGCCTAGCTTCGAGATCGGAGACCCAGTACTTC. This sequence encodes CASSQGLASRSETQYF.

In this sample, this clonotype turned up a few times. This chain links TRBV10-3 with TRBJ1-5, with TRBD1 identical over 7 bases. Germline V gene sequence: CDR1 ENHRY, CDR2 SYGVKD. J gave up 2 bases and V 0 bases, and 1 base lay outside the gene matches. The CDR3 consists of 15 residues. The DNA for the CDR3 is TGTGCCATCAGTGAGTCCAGGGGGGGCAATCAGCCCCAGCATTTT. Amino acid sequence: CAISESRGGNQPQHF.

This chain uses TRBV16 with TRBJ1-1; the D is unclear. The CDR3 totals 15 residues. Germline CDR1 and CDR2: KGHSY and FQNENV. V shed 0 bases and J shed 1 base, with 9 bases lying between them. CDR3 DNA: TGTGCCAGCAGCCAATCGGGAGTGAGGAACACTGAAGCTTTCTTT. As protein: CASSQSGVRNTEAFF. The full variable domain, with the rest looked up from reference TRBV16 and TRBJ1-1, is GEEVAQTPKHLVRGEGQKAKLYCAPIKGHSYVFWYQQVLKNEFKFLISFQNENVFDETGMPKERFSAKCLPNSPCSLEIQATKLEDSAVYFCASSQSGVRNTEAFFGQGTRLTVV.

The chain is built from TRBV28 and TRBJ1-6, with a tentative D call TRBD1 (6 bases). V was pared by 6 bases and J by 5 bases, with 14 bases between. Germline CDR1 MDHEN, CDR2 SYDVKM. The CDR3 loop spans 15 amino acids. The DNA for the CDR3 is TGTGCCAGCAGGTTGGACAGCCATAATAATTCACCCCTCCACTTT. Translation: CASRLDSHNNSPLHF.

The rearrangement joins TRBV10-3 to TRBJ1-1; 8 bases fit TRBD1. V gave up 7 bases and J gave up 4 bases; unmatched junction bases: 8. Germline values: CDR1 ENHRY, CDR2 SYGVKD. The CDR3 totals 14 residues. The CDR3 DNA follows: TGTGCCATCACCCAAACAGGGGGGTCCACTGAAGCTTTCTTT. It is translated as CAITQTGGSTEAFF.

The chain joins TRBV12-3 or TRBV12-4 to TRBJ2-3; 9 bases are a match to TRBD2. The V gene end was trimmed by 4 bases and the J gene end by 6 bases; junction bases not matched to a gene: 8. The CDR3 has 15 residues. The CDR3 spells CASSSTLAGADTQYF. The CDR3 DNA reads TGTGCCAGCAGTTCCACATTAGCGGGGGCTGATACGCAGTATTTT.

CDR3 in amino acids: CSATLGPSNQPQHF. DNA of the CDR3: TGCAGTGCTACCCTAGGGCCTAGCAATCAGCCCCAGCATTTT. This chain joins TRBV20-1 and TRBJ1-5; D uncertain. Deletions cut 4 bases from V and 0 bases from J, with 10 bases between. The CDR3 contains 14 residues. Germline V gene data show CDR1 as DFQATT and CDR2 as SNEGSKA (reference sequence).

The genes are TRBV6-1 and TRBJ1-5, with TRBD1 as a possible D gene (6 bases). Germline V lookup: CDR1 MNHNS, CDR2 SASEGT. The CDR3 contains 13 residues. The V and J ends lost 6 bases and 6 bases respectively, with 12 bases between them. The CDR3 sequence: CASRTTGGQPQHF. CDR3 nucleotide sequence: TGTGCCAGCAGGACGACAGGAGGTCAGCCCCAGCATTTT.

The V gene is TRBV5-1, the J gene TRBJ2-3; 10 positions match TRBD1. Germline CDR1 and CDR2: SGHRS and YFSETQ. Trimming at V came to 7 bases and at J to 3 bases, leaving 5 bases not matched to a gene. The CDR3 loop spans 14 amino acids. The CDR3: CASATGGQTDTQYF. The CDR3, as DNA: TGCGCCAGCGCGACAGGGGGCCAGACAGATACGCAGTATTTT.

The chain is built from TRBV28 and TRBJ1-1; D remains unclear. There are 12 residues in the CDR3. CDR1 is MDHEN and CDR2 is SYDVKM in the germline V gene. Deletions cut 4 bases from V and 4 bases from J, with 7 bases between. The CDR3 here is CASSSGLTEAFF. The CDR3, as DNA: TGTGCCAGCAGTTCCGGGCTCACTGAAGCTTTCTTT.

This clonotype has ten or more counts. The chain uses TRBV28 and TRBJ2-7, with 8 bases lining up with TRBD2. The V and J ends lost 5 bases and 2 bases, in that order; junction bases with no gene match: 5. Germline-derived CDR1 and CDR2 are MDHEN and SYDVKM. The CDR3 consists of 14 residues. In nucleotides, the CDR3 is TGTGCCAGCAGTGTAGTAGCGGGAACCTACGAGCAGTACTTC. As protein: CASSVVAGTYEQYF.

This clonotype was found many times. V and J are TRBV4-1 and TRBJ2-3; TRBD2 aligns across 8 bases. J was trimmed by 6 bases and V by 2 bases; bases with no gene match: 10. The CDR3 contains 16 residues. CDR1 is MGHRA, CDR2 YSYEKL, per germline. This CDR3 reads CASSQPRTSWTDTQYF. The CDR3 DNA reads TGCGCCAGCAGCCAACCTAGGACTAGCTGGACGGATACGCAGTATTTT.

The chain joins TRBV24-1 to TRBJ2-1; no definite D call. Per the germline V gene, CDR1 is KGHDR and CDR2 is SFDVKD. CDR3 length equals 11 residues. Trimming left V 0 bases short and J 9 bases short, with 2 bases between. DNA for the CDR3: TGTGCCACCAGTGATTTGGGTGAGCAGTTCTTC. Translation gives CATSDLGEQFF.

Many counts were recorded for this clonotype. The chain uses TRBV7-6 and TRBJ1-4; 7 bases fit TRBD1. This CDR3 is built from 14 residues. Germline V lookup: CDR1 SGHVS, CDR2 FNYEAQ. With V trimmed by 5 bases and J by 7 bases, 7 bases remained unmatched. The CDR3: CASSVQGTAEKLFF. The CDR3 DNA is TGTGCCAGCAGCGTACAGGGGACTGCTGAAAAACTGTTTTTT.

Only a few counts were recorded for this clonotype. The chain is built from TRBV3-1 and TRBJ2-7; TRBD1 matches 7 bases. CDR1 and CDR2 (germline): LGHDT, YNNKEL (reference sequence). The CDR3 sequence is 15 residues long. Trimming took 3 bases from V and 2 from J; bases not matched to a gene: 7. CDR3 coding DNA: TGTGCCAGCAGCCAGGGGACAGTGAATACCTACGAGCAGTACTTC. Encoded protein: CASSQGTVNTYEQYF.

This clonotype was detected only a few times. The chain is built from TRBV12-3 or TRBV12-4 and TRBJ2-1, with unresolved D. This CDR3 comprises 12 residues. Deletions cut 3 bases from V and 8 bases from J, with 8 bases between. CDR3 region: CASSFGFHEQFF. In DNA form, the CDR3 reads TGTGCCAGCAGTTTCGGGTTCCATGAGCAGTTCTTC.

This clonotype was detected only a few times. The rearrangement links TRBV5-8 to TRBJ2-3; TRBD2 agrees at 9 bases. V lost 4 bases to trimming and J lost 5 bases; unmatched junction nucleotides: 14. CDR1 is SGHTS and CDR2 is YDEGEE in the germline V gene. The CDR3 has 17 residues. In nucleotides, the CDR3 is TGTGCCAGCAGCCCCTCGTTCCAGACTAGCGGTCTAGATACGCAGTATTTT. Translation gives CASSPSFQTSGLDTQYF.

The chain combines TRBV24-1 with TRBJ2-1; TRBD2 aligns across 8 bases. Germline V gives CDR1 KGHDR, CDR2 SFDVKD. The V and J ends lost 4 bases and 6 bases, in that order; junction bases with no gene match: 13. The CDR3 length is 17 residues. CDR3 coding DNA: TGTGCCACCAGTGAACCTGTCGACGCGGGGGGCTCCAATGAGCAGTTCTTC. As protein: CATSEPVDAGGSNEQFF.

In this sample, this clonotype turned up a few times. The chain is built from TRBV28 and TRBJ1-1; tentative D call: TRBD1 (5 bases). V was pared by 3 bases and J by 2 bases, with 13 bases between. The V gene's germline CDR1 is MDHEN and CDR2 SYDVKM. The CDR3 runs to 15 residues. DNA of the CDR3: TGTGCCAGCAGTTTCCCTTGGCAGGGAAACACTGAAGCTTTCTTT. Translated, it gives CASSFPWQGNTEAFF. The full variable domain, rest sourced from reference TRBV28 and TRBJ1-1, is DVKVTQSSRYLVKRTGEKVFLECVQDMDHENMFWYRQDPGLGLRLIYFSYDVKMKEKGDIPEGYSVSREKKERFSLILESASTNQTSMYLCASSFPWQGNTEAFFGQGTRLTVV.

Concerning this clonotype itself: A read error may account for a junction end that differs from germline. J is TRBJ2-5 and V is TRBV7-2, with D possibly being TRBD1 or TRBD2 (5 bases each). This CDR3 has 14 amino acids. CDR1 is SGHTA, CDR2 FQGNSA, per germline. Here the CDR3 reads CASYQMRGSETRYF. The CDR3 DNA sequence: TGTGCCAGCTATCAAATGAGGGGATCCGAGACCCGGTACTTC.

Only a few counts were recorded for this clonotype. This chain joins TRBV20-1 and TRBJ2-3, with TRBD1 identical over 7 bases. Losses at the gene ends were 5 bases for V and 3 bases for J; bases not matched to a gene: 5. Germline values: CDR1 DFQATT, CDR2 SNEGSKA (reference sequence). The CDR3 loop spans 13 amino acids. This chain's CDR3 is CSAYMTGTDTQYF. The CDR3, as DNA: TGCAGTGCTTATATGACAGGGACAGATACGCAGTATTTT.